Sequencing of this T cell receptor (beta chain) was carried out in a study of T-cell reconstitution after alpha-beta-depleted transplantation in children. The V end lost 8 bases, the J end lost 3 bases, and 10 bases lay between the germline ends. There are 12 residues in the CDR3. CDR1 SNHLY and CDR2 FYNNEI come from the germline V gene. Preparation of the TCRbeta library was carried out with unique molecular identifiers. TCRdb fed the PCR reads into MiXCR, producing one record per CDR3 protein. Seen here are about 610,000 distinct CDR3 sequences, about 10% observed once, and the top ten hold less than 5%. Only a few counts were recorded for this clonotype.

V is TRBV2 and J is TRBJ2-5, with unresolved D. The sample in question was PBMCs from the stem cell graft donor, obtained from the stem cell graft. This sequence originates from a human donor who donated a stem cell graft to a child with acute myeloid leukemia. The CDR3 DNA is TGTGCCAGCGGGTACTCAGAAGAGACCCAGTACTTC. Translation: CASGYSEETQYF. The variable domain in full, with the rest retrieved from reference TRBV2 and TRBJ2-5, is EPEVTQTPSHQVTQMGQEVILRCVPISNHLYFYWYRQILGQKVEFLVSFYNNEISEKSEIFDDQFSVERPDGSNFTLKIRSTKLEDSAMYFCASGYSEETQYFGPGTRLLVL.